The 24 T cell receptor beta chains below all came from one sample that was sequenced in a study of cytomegalovirus exposure and HLA in healthy donors. The primer mix had 60 Vbeta and 13 Jbeta primers. Profiled with immunoSEQ multiplex PCR; TCRdb holds only in-frame clones, not every one. The table includes roughly 150,000 clones, about 74% detected once. The sequenced sample was PBMCs. Every receptor here comes from a male donor in good health and CMV-seronegative.

The J gene is TRBJ2-7, the V gene TRBV4-1, with TRBD1 matching over 8 bases. The CDR3 spans 18 residues. Looked up from germline, CDR1 is MGHRA and CDR2 is YSYEKL. With V trimmed by 4 bases and J by 0 bases, 14 bases remained unmatched. The CDR3 region has the DNA TGCGCCAGCAGCCCGCCCTACGGACGACAGGGGTCCTCCTACGAGCAGTACTTC. Encoded protein: CASSPPYGRQGSSYEQYF.

The V and J genes are TRBV14 and TRBJ2-7, with TRBD1 matching 7 bases. The V gene's germline CDR1 is SGHDN and CDR2 FVKESK. The CDR3 consists of 18 residues. Unmatched junction bases numbered 13, after V lost 0 bases and J lost 2 bases. CDR3 region: CASSQDRDRPGGTYEQYF. The CDR3, as DNA: TGTGCCAGCAGCCAAGATCGGGACAGACCTGGAGGCACCTACGAGCAGTACTTC.

The V call is TRBV7-9, the J call TRBJ1-5; unclear D gene. The CDR3 runs to 12 residues. V was cut by 1 base and J by 6 bases, with 4 bases left in between. The germline V gene has CDR1 SEHNR and CDR2 FQNEAQ (reference sequence). The CDR3 protein is CASSLGSQPQHF. The CDR3 DNA is TGTGCCAGCAGCTTAGGGAGTCAGCCCCAGCATTTT.

V usage is TRBV7-2 and J usage is TRBJ2-7, with 11 nucleotides matching TRBD1. The CDR3 is 15 amino acids. Germline CDR1 reads SGHTA; CDR2 reads FQGNSA. J lost 4 bases, V lost 6 bases, and 8 bases had no gene match. CDR3 loop: CASRGAGTGGYEQYF. In DNA, the CDR3 is TGTGCCAGCAGGGGAGCCGGGACAGGGGGTTACGAGCAGTACTTC.

This clone was found a few times. V is TRBV4-3 and J is TRBJ2-3; 10 bases are shared with TRBD2. With 0 bases clipped from V and 6 bases from J, the junction kept 21 bases outside the gene matches. The CDR3 consists of 21 residues. Germline values: CDR1 LGHNA, CDR2 YSLEER. CDR3 residues: CASSQETTGAGGRLGGDTQYF. DNA for the CDR3: TGCGCCAGCAGCCAAGAAACCACTGGAGCGGGAGGGCGATTGGGTGGTGATACGCAGTATTTT.

This clone has a handful of counts. The chain is built from TRBV20-1 and TRBJ1-2, with D tentatively TRBD1 (5 bases). With 2 bases removed from V and 6 bases from J, the gap between germline ends came to 7 bases. The CDR3 totals 11 residues. Per germline, CDR1 DFQATT and CDR2 SNEGSKA (reference sequence). Here the CDR3 reads CSARQGHGYTF. The CDR3 nucleotides are TGCAGTGCTAGACAGGGTCATGGCTACACCTTC.

This chain joins TRBV21-1 and TRBJ2-2; the table calls TRBD1, which could not be checked here. TRBV21-1 is noted as a pseudogene. The CDR3 is 15 residues long. CDR3 sequence: CASRGTGDGTGELFF. The CDR3 bases are TGTGCCAGCAGAGGGACAGGGGATGGGACCGGGGAGCTGTTTTTT.

The sample holds one count of this clone. This chain uses TRBV5-1 with TRBJ1-4, with 9 bases fitting TRBD1. Germline V gene sequence: CDR1 SGHRS, CDR2 YFSETQ. The CDR3 totals 17 residues. The trim removed 2 bases at V and 7 bases at J, leaving 12 bases unmatched. The CDR3 coding sequence is TGCGCCAGCAGCTTAGCGGGACAGGGTACCTTGGGTGAAAAACTGTTTTTT. The encoded protein is CASSLAGQGTLGEKLFF. Filled out from reference TRBV5-1 and TRBJ1-4, the complete variable domain reads KAGVTQTPRYLIKTRGQQVTLSCSPISGHRSVSWYQQTPGQGLQFLFEYFSETQRNKGNFPGRFSGRQFSNSRSEMNVSTLELGDSALYLCASSLAGQGTLGEKLFFGSGTQLSVL.

The CDR3 loop reads CASSIVGRGGNQPQHF. CDR3 DNA sequence: TGTGCCAGTAGTATTGTGGGCAGGGGGGGCAATCAGCCCCAGCATTTT. The rearrangement joins TRBV19 to TRBJ1-5; 7 bases match TRBD1. J gave up 2 bases and V 3 bases, and 7 bases lay outside the gene matches. This CDR3 has 16 amino acids. The V gene's germline CDR1 is LNHDA and CDR2 SQIVND (reference sequence).

The chain recombines TRBV7-3 with TRBJ2-3, with D possibly matching TRBD1 (6 bases). Germline V CDR1 and CDR2: SGHTA, FQGTGA. The CDR3 loop spans 13 amino acids. Between the trimmed V and J ends, which lost 4 bases and 6 bases, there was a span of 11 bases. CDR3 protein: CASSSPGVDTQYF. The CDR3 region has the DNA TGTGCCAGCAGCTCGCCAGGGGTGGATACGCAGTATTTT.

The CDR3 bases are TGTGCCAGCAGCTTAGCAGGAGGGTTGGGGCAGCCCCAGCATTTT. This translates into CASSLAGGLGQPQHF. The chain couples TRBV7-9 to TRBJ1-5, with D unclear. Trimming removed 0 bases at V and 7 bases at J, with 13 bases between. The CDR3 totals 15 residues. Germline CDR1 and CDR2: SEHNR and FQNEAQ (reference sequence).

V gene TRBV5-1 combines with J gene TRBJ1-2; 8 bases line up with TRBD1. The CDR3 runs to 15 residues. The V gene's germline CDR1 is SGHRS and CDR2 YFSETQ. With 0 bases clipped from V and 6 bases from J, the junction kept 7 bases outside the gene matches. For the CDR3, the DNA is TGCGCCAGCAGCTTGGGGCAGGGGGCCCGAGATGGCTACACCTTC. Protein: CASSLGQGARDGYTF.

This clone appeared a single time. The chain employs TRBV27 and TRBJ1-5; D is undetermined. Trimming removed 6 bases from V and 3 bases from J, with 9 bases in between. The CDR3 extends over 13 amino acids. Looked up from germline, CDR1 is MNHEY and CDR2 is SMNVEV (reference sequence). The CDR3 bases are TGTGCCAGCAGGGTGGAGGTCAATCAGCCCCAGCATTTT. Translation: CASRVEVNQPQHF.

This chain joins TRBV6-5 and TRBJ2-7, with no clear D. Per the germline V gene, CDR1 is MNHEY and CDR2 is SVGAGI. CDR3 length equals 16 residues. V dropped 0 bases and J dropped 0 bases, with 12 bases sitting between them. CDR3 sequence reads: CASSYSLQQTSYEQYF. CDR3 DNA sequence: TGTGCCAGCAGTTACTCGTTGCAACAGACCTCCTACGAGCAGTACTTC.

This clone has just a few counts. CDR3 nucleotides: TGTGCCAGCAGCCTCTACCGGAGGGATACGCAGTATTTT. Amino acids: CASSLYRRDTQYF. The gene calls are TRBV14 and TRBJ2-3; TRBD2 might be the D (5 bases). The V and J ends lost 4 bases and 6 bases respectively, with 11 bases between them. From germline, CDR1 is SGHDN and CDR2 FVKESK. The CDR3 totals 13 residues.

This clone has just a few counts. The rearrangement joins TRBV2 to TRBJ2-4, with 7 bases that match TRBD1. CDR1 is SNHLY, CDR2 FYNNEI, per germline. Trimming at V came to 6 bases and at J to 8 bases, leaving 4 bases not matched to a gene. This CDR3 has 12 amino acids. DNA for the CDR3: TGTGCCAGCAGCGAACAGGGGTACATTCAGTACTTC. Its translation is CASSEQGYIQYF.

This chain connects TRBV6-1 to TRBJ2-5; 8 bases are shared with TRBD2. Germline V gene lookup returns CDR1 MNHNS and CDR2 SASEGT. V trimming: 8 bases; J trimming: 4 bases; junction bases outside the gene matches: 9. The CDR3 consists of 14 residues. CDR3 loop: CASVAGGSSETQYF. CDR3 bases: TGTGCCAGCGTCGCGGGGGGATCCTCAGAGACCCAGTACTTC.

This clone was seen a single time. The chain carries TRBV19 and TRBJ1-2; 12 nucleotides agree with TRBD1. There are 16 residues in the CDR3. CDR1 LNHDA and CDR2 SQIVND come from the germline V gene (reference sequence). The junction had 8 bases not matched to a gene; V was cut back by 2 bases and J by 7 bases. The CDR3 region has the DNA TGTGCCAGTAGTATAAGTGGGGACAGGGGGCGCGGTGGCTACACCTTC. It specifies CASSISGDRGRGGYTF.

The J gene is TRBJ2-5, the V gene TRBV2, with D perhaps matching TRBD1 (5 bases). The DNA end is more similar to TRBJ2-7, so the J call may be wrong. The CDR3 loop spans 12 amino acids. Germline values: CDR1 SNHLY, CDR2 FYNNEI. CDR3: CASSAGIHEQYF. The CDR3 DNA reads TGTGCCAGCAGTGCAGGGATCCACGAGCAGTACTTC.

The chain couples TRBV2 to TRBJ2-5, with D possibly being TRBD2 (5 bases). The J call may be mistaken, given a closer DNA end match to TRBJ2-7. Germline V gives CDR1 SNHLY, CDR2 FYNNEI. The CDR3 loop spans 14 amino acids. This CDR3 is CASTKGAGDYEQYF. DNA of the CDR3: TGTGCCAGCACCAAGGGAGCTGGGGACTACGAGCAGTACTTC.

The chain combines TRBV7-8 with TRBJ2-7; 15 nucleotides align to TRBD2. The CDR3 spans 22 residues. Trimming at V came to 4 bases and at J to 3 bases, leaving 22 bases not matched to a gene. Germline V gene data show CDR1 as SGHVS and CDR2 as FQNEAQ. CDR3 sequence: CASSSSTGRSGLAGGDVYEQYF. The CDR3 DNA follows: TGTGCCAGCAGCTCCTCTACTGGGAGGTCGGGACTAGCGGGAGGCGATGTCTACGAGCAGTACTTC.

The gene calls are TRBV28 and TRBJ2-7, with D possibly matching TRBD2 (6 bases). The germline V and J ends were trimmed by 8 bases and 3 bases, with 14 bases remaining between them. The germline V gene has CDR1 MDHEN and CDR2 SYDVKM. The CDR3 has 13 residues. The CDR3 region is CASGSGGVYEQYF. The CDR3 DNA is TGTGCCAGCGGGTCTGGCGGGGTCTACGAGCAGTACTTC.

The CDR3 DNA reads TGTGCCAGCAGTTCAACAGGGGGCGAATGGGCTGAAGCTTTCTTT. Translated: CASSSTGGEWAEAFF. The chain uses TRBV28 and TRBJ1-1; TRBD1 matches 9 bases. Germline values: CDR1 MDHEN, CDR2 SYDVKM. V trimming: 4 bases; J trimming: 6 bases; junction bases outside the gene matches: 9. This CDR3 has 15 amino acids.

This clone came up once. The rearrangement uses TRBV30 and TRBJ1-1; possibly TRBD1 for D (5 bases). The germline V gene encodes CDR1 GTSNPN and CDR2 SVGIG (reference sequence). This CDR3 is built from 12 residues. V was trimmed by 6 bases and J by 7 bases, leaving 15 bases between them. The CDR3, as DNA: TGTGCCTGCGCGTCGGGGGAACATGAAGCTTTCTTT. It yields the protein CACASGEHEAFF. Full variable domain (missing parts from reference TRBV30 and TRBJ1-1): SQTIHQWPATLVQPVGSPLSLECTVEGTSNPNLYWYRQAAGRGLQLLFYSVGIGQISSEVPQNLSASRPQDRQFILSSKKLLLSDSGFYLCACASGEHEAFFGQGTRLTVV.